These T cell receptor beta chains were read from a single sample in a study of blood T cell repertoires in COVID-19. Only in-frame clones appear in the TCRdb table, and some are missing; sequencing was by immunoSEQ multiplex PCR. The table records 140,000 to 150,000 clones, more than 60% of them present only once. The sequencing input was peripheral blood. The receptors here all came from a woman aged 55-69 years with acute or convalescent COVID-19. CDR3s include the opening cysteine and the closing phenylalanine or tryptophan. The D gene is left open where the match is weak. Clone size is given for some rows only: seen once, a few or many times, or a class if the clone is expanded.

>few|TRBJ2-5|TRBD2|TRBV29-1
CSVLAGVQTQYF
TGCAGCGTTCTAGCGGGAGTTCAGACCCAGTACTTC
>NA|TRBJ1-6|NA|TRBV5-4
CASSLGSPGGDRGVQSPLHF
TGTGCCAGCAGCTTGGGTAGTCCTGGGGGGGACCGCGGTGTGCAATCACCCCTCCACTTT
>NA|TRBJ2-1|TRBD2|TRBV4-1
CASSLTLAGSYNEQFF
TGCGCCAGCAGCCTCACACTAGCGGGGTCCTACAATGAGCAGTTCTTC
>NA|TRBJ2-7|NA|TRBV5-4
CASSSGAGVKEEYF
TGTGCCAGCTCTTCCGGGGCAGGGGTAAAGGAGGAGTACTTC
>many|TRBJ2-1|TRBD2|TRBV7-9
CALAGGPLNNEQFF
TGTGCCCTAGCGGGAGGGCCTTTAAACAATGAGCAGTTCTTC
>NA|TRBJ1-5|NA|TRBV28
CASRMGGYSNQPQHF
TGTGCCAGCAGGATGGGGGGGTATAGCAATCAGCCCCAGCATTTT
>NA|TRBJ2-7|NA|TRBV3-1/TRBV3-2
CASSQYLTYEQYF
TGTGCCAGCAGCCAGTACTTGACCTACGAGCAGTACTTC
>NA|TRBJ2-6|NA|TRBV15
CATSREPRGSGANVLTF
TGTGCCACCAGCAGAGAACCCCGCGGCTCTGGGGCCAACGTCCTGACTTTC
>NA|TRBJ2-7|NA|TRBV6-2/TRBV6-3
CASSSGTLAVTYEQYF
TGTGCCAGCAGTTCCGGAACTTTAGCGGTGACCTACGAGCAGTACTTC
>few|TRBJ2-2|TRBD2|TRBV4-2
CASSQRLAVAGELFF
TGTGCCAGCAGCCAACGACTAGCCGTTGCCGGGGAGCTGTTTTTT
>NA|TRBJ2-1|TRBD2|TRBV10-1
CASSESQRGYNEQFF
TGCGCCAGCAGTGAGTCCCAGCGGGGCTACAATGAGCAGTTCTTC
>NA|TRBJ2-7|NA|TRBV27
CASRRGGLGIYEQYF
TGTGCCAGCAGGCGAGGCGGGCTAGGTATCTACGAGCAGTACTTC
>NA|TRBJ2-3|TRBD2|TRBV4-2
CASSQEGEGGPKDTQYF
TGTGCCAGCAGCCAAGAAGGGGAGGGAGGGCCTAAGGATACGCAGTATTTT
>NA|TRBJ2-7|NA|TRBV25-1
CASSTRGTPGEYF
TGTGCCAGCAGTACCCGAGGGACACCTGGAGAGTACTTC
>NA|TRBJ1-5|NA|TRBV19
CATSTAGLQNQPQHF
TGTGCCACCTCAACGGCAGGGCTACAAAATCAGCCCCAGCATTTT
>NA|TRBJ1-1|TRBD1|TRBV18
CASSPTQGWAFF
TGTGCCAGCTCACCAACACAGGGGTGGGCTTTCTTT
>few|TRBJ1-1|NA|TRBV4-1
CASSQDQRGELGTEAFF
TGCGCCAGCAGCCAAGATCAGCGGGGCGAGTTAGGCACTGAAGCTTTCTTT
>few|TRBJ2-7|NA|TRBV9
CASSPRYTDYEQYF
TGTGCCAGCAGCCCCCGGTATACCGACTACGAGCAGTACTTC
>NA|TRBJ2-4|TRBD2|TRBV28
CASSYSGSGAAKNIQYF
TGTGCCAGCAGTTATAGCGGGAGTGGGGCGGCCAAAAACATTCAGTACTTC
>NA|TRBJ2-3|TRBD2|TRBV15
CATSTGLAGDGDTQYF
TGTGCCACCAGCACTGGACTAGCGGGAGATGGCGATACGCAGTATTTT
>NA|TRBJ1-1|NA|TRBV12-5
CASGLVQGGNTEAFF
TGTGCTAGTGGTTTGGTACAGGGTGGGAACACTGAAGCTTTCTTT
>NA|TRBJ2-1|NA|TRBV7-3
CASSPYLGGYNEQFF
TGTGCCAGCAGCCCTTATTTGGGAGGTTACAATGAGCAGTTCTTC
>NA|TRBJ2-1|NA|TRBV28
CASSLGDFSYNEQFF
TGTGCCAGCAGTTTAGGGGACTTTTCCTACAATGAGCAGTTCTTC
>NA|TRBJ1-2|NA|TRBV30
CAWSVHLADSSNGYTF
TGTGCCTGGAGTGTACACCTGGCCGACAGTTCTAATGGCTACACCTTC
>NA|TRBJ2-7|NA|TRBV5-8
CASSLAYYEQYF
TGTGCCAGCAGCTTGGCCTACTACGAGCAGTACTTC
>NA|TRBJ2-2|NA|TRBV5-4
CASSFGQNTGELFF
TGTGCCAGCAGCTTCGGACAGAACACCGGGGAGCTGTTTTTT
>NA|TRBJ2-1|NA|TRBV6-6
CASLLLNEQFF
TGTGCCAGCCTTCTCCTAAATGAGCAGTTCTTC
>NA|TRBJ2-1|TRBD2|TRBV7-2
CASSLDPAGGYNEQFF
TGTGCCAGCAGCTTAGATCCAGCGGGAGGGTACAATGAGCAGTTCTTC
>NA|TRBJ1-6|TRBD1|TRBV19
CATEGTADSPLHF
TGTGCCACCGAGGGGACAGCCGATTCACCCCTCCACTTT
>NA|TRBJ2-1|TRBD2|TRBV7-3
CASSLLAGGHEQFF
TGTGCCAGCAGCTTACTAGCGGGAGGGCATGAGCAGTTCTTC
>NA|TRBJ1-1|TRBD1|TRBV5-6
CASSSVRGLGAFF
TGTGCCAGCAGCTCTGTCAGGGGGCTGGGAGCTTTCTTT
>NA|TRBJ1-4|NA|TRBV29-1
CSVRGIATNEKLFF
TGCAGCGTCAGGGGAATTGCAACTAATGAAAAACTGTTTTTT
>NA|TRBJ2-2|TRBD1|TRBV19
CASSVGTVNTGELFF
TGTGCCAGTAGTGTCGGGACAGTGAACACCGGGGAGCTGTTTTTT
>NA|TRBJ2-1|TRBD2|TRBV3-1/TRBV3-2
CASSPIFGTSAEQFF
TGTGCCAGCAGCCCCATATTTGGGACTAGCGCCGAGCAGTTCTTC
>NA|TRBJ1-4|TRBD1|TRBV5-1
CASSLSAGGREKLFF
TGCGCCAGCAGCTTGAGTGCAGGGGGACGAGAAAAACTGTTTTTT
>NA|TRBJ1-3|NA|TRBV5-4
CASSSDRNSGNTIYF
TGTGCCAGCAGCTCAGACAGAAACTCTGGAAACACCATATATTTT
>NA|TRBJ2-1|NA|TRBV11-3
CASSPSSSGGEQFF
TGTGCCAGCAGCCCCTCCTCCTCCGGAGGTGAGCAGTTCTTC
>NA|TRBJ2-7|NA|TRBV4-1
CASSQADGYEQYF
TGCGCCAGCAGCCAAGCTGACGGGTACGAGCAGTACTTC
>NA|TRBJ2-1|TRBD2|TRBV13
CASSSTSGSFYNEQFF
TGTGCCAGCAGTTCGACTAGCGGGAGTTTCTACAATGAGCAGTTCTTC
>NA|TRBJ2-1|NA|TRBV6-5
CASSYQPQPSDNEQFF
TGTGCCAGCAGCTACCAGCCTCAACCCAGCGACAATGAGCAGTTCTTC
>NA|TRBJ2-3|NA|TRBV5-1
CASGPRGSTDTQYF
TGCGCCAGCGGCCCCAGGGGAAGCACAGATACGCAGTATTTT